The 12 T cell receptor beta chains in this list originate from one sample, sequenced in a study of PD-1 blockade in classical Hodgkin lymphoma. Measured with immunoSEQ multiplex PCR; TCRdb has only the in-frame clones, and not every one. In the table there are fewer than 20,000 clones, roughly 90% of which are singletons. Documented time point: newly diagnosed, previously untreated cHL patient sample. The sequencing input was peripheral blood mononuclear cells (PBMCs). Receptors were obtained from a human donor with classical Hodgkin lymphoma.

The CDR3 sequence: CAWTNDRNTEAFF. The CDR3 DNA reads TGTGCCTGGACCAATGACCGGAACACTGAAGCTTTCTTT. V usage is TRBV30 and J usage is TRBJ1-1, with D unclear. The CDR3 consists of 13 residues. Germline CDR1 GTSNPN, CDR2 SVGIG (reference sequence). With 4 bases removed from V and 1 base from J, the gap between germline ends came to 10 bases.

This chain links TRBV10-2 with TRBJ2-5; D is ambiguous. The germline gives CDR1 WSHSY, CDR2 SAAADI. The CDR3 sequence is 14 residues long. Trimming removed 8 bases at V and 2 bases at J, with 15 bases between. CDR3 protein: CASSQGRRQETQYF. CDR3 bases: TGCGCCAGCTCTCAAGGTAGGCGACAAGAGACCCAGTACTTC.

The chain has TRBV9 and TRBJ1-2; 12 nucleotides agree with TRBD1. The length of the CDR3 is 14 residues. V trimming: 3 bases; J trimming: 7 bases; junction bases outside the gene matches: 4. Germline CDR1 and CDR2: SGDLS and YYNGEE. Here the CDR3 DNA reads TGTGCCAGCAGCGACCGGGACAGGGGGCGTGGCTACACCTTC. It codes for CASSDRDRGRGYTF.

The CDR3 bases are TGCGCCAGCAGCCAAGAGACAGGGTATGTAGCTTTCTTT. Residues: CASSQETGYVAFF. This chain uses TRBV4-1 with TRBJ1-1; 7 nucleotides align to TRBD1. The germline CDR1 and CDR2 sequences are MGHRA and YSYEKL. Losses at the gene ends were 0 bases for V and 10 bases for J; bases not matched to a gene: 5. The CDR3 runs 13 residues.

This rearrangement joins TRBV7-9 to TRBJ2-5, with 10 positions matching TRBD2. CDR1 and CDR2 from the germline V gene are SEHNR and FQNEAQ (reference sequence). V was pared by 5 bases and J by 2 bases, with 8 bases of the junction left unmatched. This CDR3 has 16 residues. CDR3 region: CASSPRLAGGQETQYF. CDR3 bases: TGTGCCAGCAGCCCCAGACTAGCGGGTGGACAAGAGACCCAGTACTTC.

The chain is built from TRBV14 and TRBJ1-1; a possible D gene is TRBD1 (5 bases). Germline V lookup: CDR1 SGHDN, CDR2 FVKESK. V lost 2 bases, J lost 0 bases, and 10 bases lay in between. The CDR3 is made up of 15 amino acids. The CDR3 coding sequence is TGTGCCAGCAGCCAATGGGGAGGGGTGAACACTGAAGCTTTCTTT. The encoded protein is CASSQWGGVNTEAFF.

The genes are TRBV30 and TRBJ1-4; D might be TRBD1 (5 bases). Germline V gene data show CDR1 as GTSNPN and CDR2 as SVGIG (reference sequence). CDR3 length equals 13 residues. With 3 bases removed from V and 8 bases from J, the gap between germline ends came to 13 bases. This chain's CDR3 is CAWSEGTEEKLFF. CDR3 nucleotide sequence: TGTGCCTGGAGCGAAGGGACGGAGGAAAAACTGTTTTTT.

V is TRBV4-2 and J is TRBJ2-1, with 7 bases identical to TRBD2. After removal of 6 bases from V and 6 bases from J, the junction contained 8 bases not matched to a gene. CDR3 length: 14 residues. CDR1 is LGHNA, CDR2 YNFKEQ, per germline. The CDR3 loop reads CASSPGTTPNEQFF. The CDR3 bases are TGTGCCAGCAGTCCCGGGACTACCCCCAATGAGCAGTTCTTC.

The V call is TRBV4-2, the J call TRBJ2-2; 8 bases agree with TRBD1. The V segment lost 2 bases and the J segment 5 bases; nucleotides outside the gene matches: 10. The CDR3 contains 17 residues. CDR1 LGHNA and CDR2 YNFKEQ come from the germline V gene. CDR3 DNA: TGTGCCAGCAGCCAATACCTGGACAGGGTGGTGACCGGGGAGCTGTTTTTT. It yields the protein CASSQYLDRVVTGELFF.

The chain has TRBV10-3 and TRBJ2-3; possible D gene TRBD2, 6 bases. In germline, CDR1 is ENHRY, CDR2 SYGVKD. This CDR3 is 13 amino acids long. V lost 7 bases, J lost 5 bases, and 13 bases lay in between. CDR3 protein: CAIMGGGRDTQYF. In DNA form, the CDR3 reads TGTGCCATCATGGGGGGAGGACGAGATACGCAGTATTTT.

The V and J genes are TRBV25-1 and TRBJ1-5; tentative D call: TRBD1 (6 bases). The V gene lost 6 bases and the J gene lost 0 bases, with 6 bases spanning the gap. The germline V gene has CDR1 MGHDK and CDR2 SYGVNS. This CDR3 contains 13 residues. The CDR3 loop is CASRGHSNQPQHF. In DNA, the CDR3 is TGTGCCAGCAGGGGACATAGCAATCAGCCCCAGCATTTT.

On this clone itself: One junction end disagrees with the germline gene, perhaps due to a read error. The rearrangement links TRBV14 to TRBJ1-5, with no clear D. The CDR3 runs 19 residues. Germline CDR1 reads SGHDN; CDR2 reads FVKESK. This CDR3 reads CASSQALITRPFSYQPQHF. DNA of the CDR3: TGTGCCAGCAGCCAAGCCCTGATTACTCGACCTTTTAGCTATCAGCCCCAGCATTTT. Drawing the rest from reference TRBV14 and TRBJ1-5, the complete variable domain is EAGVTQFPSHSVIEKGQTVTLRCDPISGHDNLYWYRRVMGKEIKFLLHFVKESKQDESGMPNNRFLAERTGGTYSTLKVQPAELEDSGVYFCASSQALITRPFSYQPQHFGDGTRLSIL.